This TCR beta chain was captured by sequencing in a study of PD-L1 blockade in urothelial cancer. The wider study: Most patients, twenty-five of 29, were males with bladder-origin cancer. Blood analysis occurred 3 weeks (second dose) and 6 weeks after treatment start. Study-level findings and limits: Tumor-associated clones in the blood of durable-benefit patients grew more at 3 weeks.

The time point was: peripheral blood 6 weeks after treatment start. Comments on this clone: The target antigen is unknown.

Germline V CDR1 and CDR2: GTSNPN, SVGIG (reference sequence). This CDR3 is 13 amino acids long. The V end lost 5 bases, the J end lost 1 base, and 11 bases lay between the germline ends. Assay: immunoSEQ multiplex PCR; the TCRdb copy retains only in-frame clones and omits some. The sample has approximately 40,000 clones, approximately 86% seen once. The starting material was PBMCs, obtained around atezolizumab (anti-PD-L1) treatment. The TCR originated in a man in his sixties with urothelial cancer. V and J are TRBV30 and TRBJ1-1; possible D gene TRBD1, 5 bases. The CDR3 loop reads CAWGRRGNTEAFF. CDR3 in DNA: TGTGCCTGGGGACGGAGGGGGAACACTGAAGCTTTCTTT.